This TCR beta chain is drawn from a study of patients with pleural tuberculosis. Germline-derived CDR1 and CDR2 are GTSNPN and SVGIG (reference sequence). The CDR3 extends over 14 amino acids. V lost 4 bases and J 0 bases, leaving 10 bases between the germline ends. In TCRdb, the reads were re-called with MiXCR into one record per CDR3 protein. Altogether around 50,000 distinct CDR3 sequences are present, 6% to 8% being singletons, with the ten largest covering roughly 17%. This clonotype has just a few counts. The gene calls are TRBV30 and TRBJ2-1; D is uncertain. This TCR came from a human donor with pleural tuberculosis. The chain's CDR3 is CAWTSVSSYNEQFF. The CDR3 DNA reads TGTGCCTGGACCTCCGTTAGCTCCTACAATGAGCAGTTCTTC.